The 21 T cell receptor beta chains in this list originate from one sample, sequenced in a study of T cells in Graves' hyperthyroidism and ophthalmopathy (dated by TCRdb to the late 2010s). Receptors were amplified or captured by multiplex PCR. The sequencing machine was an Illumina HiSeq 2000. The TCR beta CDR3 regions were amplified from RNA transcripts. For the first round of RT-PCR on the TCR CDR3, the HTBI primer set was used together with the Qiagen OneStep RT-PCR kit. Using fastp at Q25 and MiXCR, TCRdb reprocessed the public reads and kept productive beta chains. Identical CDR3 proteins give one entry, which carries the most common genes and DNA. The sample profile shows about 690,000 distinct CDR3 sequences; 17% of them were found once. Around 15% of the sample rests with the top ten. The sample was blood. These receptors were obtained from a man aged 45-65 years with Graves' hyperthyroidism.

In this sample, this clonotype turned up many times. V and J are TRBV18 and TRBJ2-3, with 10 positions matching TRBD1. Looked up from germline, CDR1 is KGHSH and CDR2 is LQKENI. The CDR3 has 15 amino acids. Unmatched junction bases numbered 2, after V lost 3 bases and J lost 2 bases. The CDR3 DNA sequence: TGTGCCAGCTCACCGGGACAGGGGACCACAGATACGCAGTATTTT. This translates into CASSPGQGTTDTQYF.

The sample holds many counts of this clonotype. The V call is TRBV28, the J call TRBJ2-2; D is perhaps TRBD1 (5 bases). V shed 2 bases and J shed 0 bases, with 10 bases lying between them. CDR1 and CDR2 from the germline V gene are MDHEN and SYDVKM. This CDR3 region has 16 residues. The CDR3 nucleotides are TGTGCCAGCAGTTTAGGTGGGGCGGCGAACACCGGGGAGCTGTTTTTT. It is translated as CASSLGGAANTGELFF.

The V gene is TRBV13, the J gene TRBJ2-7; 8 bases are a match to TRBD1. CDR3 length equals 15 residues. Germline assignment: CDR1 PRHDT and CDR2 FYEKMQ (reference sequence). The trim removed 1 base at V and 4 bases at J, leaving 6 bases unmatched. The DNA for the CDR3 is TGTGCCAGCAGCTTAGAGTCCAGGGGGCGGTACGAGCAGTACTTC. Amino acids: CASSLESRGRYEQYF.

This clonotype was seen a handful of times. The chain combines TRBV7-9 with TRBJ2-1; D not resolved. The CDR3 length is 12 residues. Germline CDR1 is SEHNR and CDR2 is FQNEAQ (reference sequence). Between the trimmed V and J ends, which lost 2 bases and 12 bases, there was a span of 11 bases. For the CDR3, the DNA is TGTGCCAGCAGCTTATTTTCGCTTCTGCAGTTCTTC. It yields the protein CASSLFSLLQFF.

This clonotype was counted between two and nine times. CDR3 bases: TGTGCCAGCAGTTACTCCATTCTAGCGGAGCAGTTCTTC. This sequence encodes CASSYSILAEQFF. The chain combines TRBV6-2 or TRBV6-3 with TRBJ2-1; tentative D call: TRBD2 (6 bases). CDR1 is MNHEY, CDR2 SVGEGT, per germline. The CDR3 is 13 amino acids. V was shortened by 0 bases and J by 10 bases, with 10 bases between the two germline ends.

V is TRBV11-1 and J is TRBJ2-1; either TRBD1 or TRBD2 may fit D (5 bases each). Germline CDR1 and CDR2: SGHAT and FQDESV (reference sequence). The CDR3 covers 16 residues. Trimming shortened V by 6 bases and J by 4 bases, and 19 bases separated the two germline ends. CDR3 sequence reads: CASREPGPQGYNEQFF. CDR3 nucleotide sequence: TGTGCCAGCAGAGAACCGGGACCCCAAGGGTACAATGAGCAGTTCTTC.

This clonotype was recorded a few times. V and J are TRBV19 and TRBJ1-5; no firm D call. The ends were cut back, 3 bases at V and 4 bases at J, with 16 bases in the middle. The length of the CDR3 is 16 residues. Per the germline V gene, CDR1 is LNHDA and CDR2 is SQIVND (reference sequence). The CDR3, as DNA: TGTGCCAGTAGTATTTATGGGGATAACGGGAATCAGCCCCAGCATTTT. This encodes CASSIYGDNGNQPQHF. Complete variable domain (other parts from reference TRBV19 and TRBJ1-5): DGGITQSPKYLFRKEGQNVTLSCEQNLNHDAMYWYRQDPGQGLRLIYYSQIVNDFQKGDIAEGYSVSREKKESFPLTVTSAQKNPTAFYLCASSIYGDNGNQPQHFGDGTRLSIL.

This clonotype was seen at least ten times. This chain links TRBV24-1 with TRBJ2-1, with 8 bases identical to TRBD1. V lost 1 base, J lost 2 bases, and 6 bases stayed unmatched. The germline gives CDR1 KGHDR, CDR2 SFDVKD. The CDR3 has 17 amino acids. The CDR3 bases are TGTGCCACCAGTGATTTAGGGACAGGCACTACCTACAATGAGCAGTTCTTC. Translating it yields CATSDLGTGTTYNEQFF.

The V call is TRBV20-1, the J call TRBJ2-3; 10 positions match TRBD1. V lost 1 base, J lost 3 bases, and 10 bases stayed unmatched. Germline V gene lookup returns CDR1 DFQATT and CDR2 SNEGSKA (reference sequence). The CDR3 covers 17 residues. This CDR3 reads CSARVFKGQGRTDTQYF. Here the CDR3 DNA reads TGCAGTGCTAGAGTCTTCAAGGGACAGGGGAGGACAGATACGCAGTATTTT.

In its sample, this clonotype was seen a few times. J is TRBJ1-2 and V is TRBV6-5; the match to TRBD1 covers 7 bases. Germline-derived CDR1 and CDR2 are MNHEY and SVGAGI. There are 16 residues in the CDR3. V gave up 1 base and J gave up 8 bases; unmatched junction bases: 13. The CDR3 DNA follows: TGTGCCAGCAGTTACTTAAGGGGACAGCGGGGGTCGGGCTACACCTTC. Encoded protein: CASSYLRGQRGSGYTF.

The chain has TRBV28 and TRBJ2-7, with D maybe TRBD1 (6 bases). V was pared by 3 bases and J by 0 bases, with 12 bases between. Germline lookup yields CDR1 MDHEN and CDR2 SYDVKM. The CDR3 runs to 15 residues. CDR3 coding DNA: TGTGCCAGCAGTTTGCACAGGGCAAGCTCCTACGAGCAGTACTTC. Protein sequence: CASSLHRASSYEQYF.

This clonotype has at least ten counts. The rearrangement joins TRBV28 to TRBJ1-4; 7 bases match TRBD1. This CDR3 contains 14 residues. Germline CDR1 reads MDHEN; CDR2 reads SYDVKM. V shed 2 bases and J 7 bases; nucleotides not matched to a gene: 4. The CDR3 spells CASSLQGVVEKLFF. In DNA, the CDR3 is TGTGCCAGCAGTTTACAGGGGGTGGTTGAAAAACTGTTTTTT.

The chain combines TRBV6-1 with TRBJ2-1, with no clear D. This CDR3 has 15 residues. Trimming pared 3 bases from V and 7 bases from J, leaving 16 bases between. The germline CDR1 and CDR2 sequences are MNHNS and SASEGT. CDR3 coding DNA: TGTGCCAGCAGTGACGGAATTCTCCTTCAGAATGAGCAGTTCTTC. Its translation is CASSDGILLQNEQFF.

This clonotype was picked up a small number of times. This chain uses TRBV12-3 or TRBV12-4 with TRBJ2-5; D may be TRBD1 (6 bases). This CDR3 has 15 residues. Between the trimmed V and J ends, which lost 3 bases and 0 bases, there was a span of 11 bases. In nucleotides, the CDR3 is TGTGCCAGCAGTTTTGGACAGACGTACCAAGAGACCCAGTACTTC. It is translated as CASSFGQTYQETQYF.

This clonotype has only a few counts. J is TRBJ2-5 and V is TRBV6-1, with D perhaps matching TRBD2 (6 bases). Germline values: CDR1 MNHNS, CDR2 SASEGT. The CDR3 loop spans 17 amino acids. The V end lost 7 bases, the J end lost 2 bases, and 23 bases lay between the germline ends. The CDR3 DNA follows: TGTGCCAGCAACCATTTCCGATCGGGACTCAGACAAGAGACCCAGTACTTC. Translation gives CASNHFRSGLRQETQYF.

In its sample, this clonotype was seen a few times. CDR3: CASSESLGNTEAFF. The CDR3 DNA sequence: TGCGCCAGCAGTGAGTCTTTGGGGAACACTGAAGCTTTCTTT. The chain couples TRBV10-2 to TRBJ1-1; no definite D call. V was pared by 0 bases and J by 1 base, with 6 bases between. CDR1 and CDR2 (germline): WSHSY, SAAADI. The CDR3 extends over 14 amino acids.

The CDR3: CASSAQGRVTEAFF. CDR3 nucleotide sequence: TGTGCCAGCAGTGCGCAGGGTAGGGTCACTGAAGCTTTCTTT. V is TRBV12-3 or TRBV12-4 and J is TRBJ1-1, with D possibly matching TRBD1 (5 bases). The CDR3 consists of 14 residues. Trimming cost V 5 bases and J 4 bases, with 14 bases left between them.

The chain combines TRBV30 with TRBJ1-4; the D is unclear. Germline V lookup: CDR1 GTSNPN, CDR2 SVGIG (reference sequence). This CDR3 contains 13 residues. V was cut by 0 bases and J by 5 bases, with 7 bases left in between. The CDR3 bases are TGTGCCTGGAGTGTTAATGAAAATGAAAAACTGTTTTTT. This encodes CAWSVNENEKLFF.

The CDR3 protein is CASSLRGGQAHMNTGELFF. The DNA for the CDR3 is TGTGCCAGCAGCTTGAGAGGGGGACAGGCCCATATGAACACCGGGGAGCTGTTTTTT. V gene TRBV7-9 combines with J gene TRBJ2-2; 8 bases line up with TRBD1. The CDR3 is 19 amino acids. V lost 3 bases to trimming and J lost 1 base; unmatched junction nucleotides: 13. CDR1 and CDR2 (germline): SEHNR, FQNEAQ (reference sequence).

The chain has TRBV28 and TRBJ2-5; 8 bases align to TRBD1. V lost 3 bases, J lost 5 bases, and 14 bases stayed unmatched. Germline V gives CDR1 MDHEN, CDR2 SYDVKM. The CDR3 spans 17 residues. The CDR3 DNA is TGTGCCAGCAGTTTGGCACGGGACAGGTCGGGTGAGGAGACCCAGTACTTC. Its protein is CASSLARDRSGEETQYF.

As concerns this clonotype: It may be a read error: a sequence one base away is much more abundant. J is TRBJ2-2 and V is TRBV7-2; D not resolved. This CDR3 contains 11 residues. Trimming pared 8 bases from V and 9 bases from J, leaving 10 bases between. From germline, CDR1 is SGHTA and CDR2 FQGNSA. CDR3: CASALTRELFF. The CDR3 nucleotides are TGTGCCAGCGCCTTGACCAGGGAGCTGTTTTTT.